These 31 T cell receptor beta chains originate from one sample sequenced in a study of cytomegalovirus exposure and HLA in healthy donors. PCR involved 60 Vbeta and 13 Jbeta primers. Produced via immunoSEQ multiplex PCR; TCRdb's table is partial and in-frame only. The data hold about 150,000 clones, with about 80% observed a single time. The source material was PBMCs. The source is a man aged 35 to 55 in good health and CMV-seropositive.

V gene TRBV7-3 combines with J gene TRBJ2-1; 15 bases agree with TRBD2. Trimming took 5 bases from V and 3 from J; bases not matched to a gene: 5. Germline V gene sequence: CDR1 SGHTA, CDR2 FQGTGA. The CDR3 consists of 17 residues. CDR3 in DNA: TGTGCCAGCAGCGCGACGGGACTAGCGGGAGGCTACAATGAGCAGTTCTTC. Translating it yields CASSATGLAGGYNEQFF.

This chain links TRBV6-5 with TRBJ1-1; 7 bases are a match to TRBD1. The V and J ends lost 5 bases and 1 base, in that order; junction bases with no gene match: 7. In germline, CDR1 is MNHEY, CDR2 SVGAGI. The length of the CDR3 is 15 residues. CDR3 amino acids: CASSVGGQQNTEAFF. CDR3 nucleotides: TGTGCCAGCAGTGTGGGGGGACAGCAGAACACTGAAGCTTTCTTT.

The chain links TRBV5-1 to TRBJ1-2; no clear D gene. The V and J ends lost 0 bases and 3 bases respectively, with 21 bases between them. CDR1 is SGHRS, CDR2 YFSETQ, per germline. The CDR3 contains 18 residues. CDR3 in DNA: TGCGCCAGCAGCTTGGGAGGCCAACCCTTTACCTGGGACTATGGCTACACCTTC. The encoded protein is CASSLGGQPFTWDYGYTF. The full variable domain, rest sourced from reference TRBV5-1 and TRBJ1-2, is KAGVTQTPRYLIKTRGQQVTLSCSPISGHRSVSWYQQTPGQGLQFLFEYFSETQRNKGNFPGRFSGRQFSNSRSEMNVSTLELGDSALYLCASSLGGQPFTWDYGYTFGSGTRLTVV.

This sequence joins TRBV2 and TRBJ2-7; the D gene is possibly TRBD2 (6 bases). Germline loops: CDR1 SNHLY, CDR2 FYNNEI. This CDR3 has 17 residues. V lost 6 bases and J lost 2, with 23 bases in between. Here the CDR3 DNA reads TGTGCCAGCAGCGAAACCCCCTTGGCGGGGATCCCCTACGAGCAGTACTTC. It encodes CASSETPLAGIPYEQYF.

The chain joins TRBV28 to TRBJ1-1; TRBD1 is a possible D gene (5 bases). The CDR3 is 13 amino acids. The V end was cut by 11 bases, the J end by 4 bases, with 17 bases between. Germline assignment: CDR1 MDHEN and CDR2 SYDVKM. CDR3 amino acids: CAARGGGGTEAFF. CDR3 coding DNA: TGTGCCGCTAGGGGTGGGGGAGGCACTGAAGCTTTCTTT.

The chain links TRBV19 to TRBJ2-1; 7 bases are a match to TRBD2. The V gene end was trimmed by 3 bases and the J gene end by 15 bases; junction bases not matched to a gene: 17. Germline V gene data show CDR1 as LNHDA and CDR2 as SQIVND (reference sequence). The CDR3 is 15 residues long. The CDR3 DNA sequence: TGTGCCAGTAGTATCGGGGACTTCGGGACGGGGGGAATGTTCTTC. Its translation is CASSIGDFGTGGMFF.

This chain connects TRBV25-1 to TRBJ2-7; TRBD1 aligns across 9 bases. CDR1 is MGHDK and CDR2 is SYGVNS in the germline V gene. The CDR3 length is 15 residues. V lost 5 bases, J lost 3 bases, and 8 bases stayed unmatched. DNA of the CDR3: TGTGCCAGCAGTCCATCCGGGACAGGGAGCTACGAGCAGTACTTC. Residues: CASSPSGTGSYEQYF.

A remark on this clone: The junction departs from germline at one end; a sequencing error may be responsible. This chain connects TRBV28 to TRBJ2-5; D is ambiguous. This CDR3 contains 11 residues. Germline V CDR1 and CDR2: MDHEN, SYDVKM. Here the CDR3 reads CATSSRKTQYF. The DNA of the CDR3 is TGTGCCACCAGTTCCCGTAAGACCCAGTACTTC. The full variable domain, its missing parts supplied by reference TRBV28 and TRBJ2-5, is DVKVTQSSRYLVKRTGEKVFLECVQDMDHENMFWYRQDPGLGLRLIYFSYDVKMKEKGDIPEGYSVSREKKERFSLILESASTNQTSMYLCATSSRKTQYFGPGTRLLVL.

Written as DNA, the CDR3 is TGTGCCAGCAGGGGACAGGGAGGGAAAGGGGAGACCCAGTACTTC. It yields the protein CASRGQGGKGETQYF. The rearrangement uses TRBV6-6 and TRBJ2-5; 9 nucleotides match TRBD1. V shed 6 bases and J 5 bases; nucleotides not matched to a gene: 10. CDR3 length: 15 amino acids. The germline V gene has CDR1 MNHNY and CDR2 SVGAGI (reference sequence).

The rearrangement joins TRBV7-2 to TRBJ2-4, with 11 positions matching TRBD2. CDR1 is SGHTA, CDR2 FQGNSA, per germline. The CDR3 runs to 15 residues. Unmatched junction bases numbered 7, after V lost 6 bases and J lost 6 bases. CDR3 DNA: TGTGCCAGCAGTTATGCCGGGACTAGCGGAAACATTCAGTACTTC. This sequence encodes CASSYAGTSGNIQYF. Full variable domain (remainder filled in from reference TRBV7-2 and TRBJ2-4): GAGVSQSPSNKVTEKGKDVELRCDPISGHTALYWYRQSLGQGLEFLIYFQGNSAPDKSGLPSDRFSAERTGGSVSTLTIQRTQQEDSAVYLCASSYAGTSGNIQYFGAGTRLSVL.

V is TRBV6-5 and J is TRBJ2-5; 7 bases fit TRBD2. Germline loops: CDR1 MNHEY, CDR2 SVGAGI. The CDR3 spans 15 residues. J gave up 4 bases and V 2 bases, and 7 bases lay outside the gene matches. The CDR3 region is CASSYDLGGRETQYF. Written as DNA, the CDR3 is TGTGCCAGCAGTTACGATTTGGGAGGGAGAGAGACCCAGTACTTC.

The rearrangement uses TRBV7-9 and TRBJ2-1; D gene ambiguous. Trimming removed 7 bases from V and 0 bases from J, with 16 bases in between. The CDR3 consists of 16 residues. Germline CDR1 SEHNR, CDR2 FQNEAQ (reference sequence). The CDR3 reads CASNALARSSYNEQFF. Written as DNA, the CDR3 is TGTGCCAGCAACGCCCTGGCTAGAAGCTCCTACAATGAGCAGTTCTTC.

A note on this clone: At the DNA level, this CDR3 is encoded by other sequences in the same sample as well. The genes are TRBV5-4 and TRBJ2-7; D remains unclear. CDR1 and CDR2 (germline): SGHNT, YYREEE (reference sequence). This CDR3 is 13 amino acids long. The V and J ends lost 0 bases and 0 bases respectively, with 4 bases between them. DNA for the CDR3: TGTGCCAGCAGCTTGGCCGGCTCCTACGAGCAGTACTTC. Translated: CASSLAGSYEQYF.

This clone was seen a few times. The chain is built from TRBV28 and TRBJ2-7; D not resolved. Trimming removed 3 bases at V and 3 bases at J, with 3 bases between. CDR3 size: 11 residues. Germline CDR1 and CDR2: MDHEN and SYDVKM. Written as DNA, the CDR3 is TGTGCCAGCAGTTTCAGCTACGAGCAGTACTTC. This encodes CASSFSYEQYF.

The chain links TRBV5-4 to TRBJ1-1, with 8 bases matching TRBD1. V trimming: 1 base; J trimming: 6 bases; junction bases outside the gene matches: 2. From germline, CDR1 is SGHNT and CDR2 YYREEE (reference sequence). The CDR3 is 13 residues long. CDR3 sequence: CASSLQGAPEAFF. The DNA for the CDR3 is TGTGCCAGCAGCTTGCAGGGGGCTCCTGAAGCTTTCTTT.

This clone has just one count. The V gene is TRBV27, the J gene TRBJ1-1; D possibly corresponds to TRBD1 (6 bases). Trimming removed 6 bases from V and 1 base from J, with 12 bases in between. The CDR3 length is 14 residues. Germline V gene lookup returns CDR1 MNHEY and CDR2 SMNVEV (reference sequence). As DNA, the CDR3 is TGTGCCAGCAGGGGGACACTACAGAACACTGAAGCTTTCTTT. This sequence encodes CASRGTLQNTEAFF.

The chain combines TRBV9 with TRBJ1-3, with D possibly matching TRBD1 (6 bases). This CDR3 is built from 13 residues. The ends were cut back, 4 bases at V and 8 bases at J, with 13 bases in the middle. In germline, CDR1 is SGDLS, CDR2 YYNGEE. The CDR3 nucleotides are TGTGCCAGCAGCAACAGGGCCCTGGACACCATATATTTT. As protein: CASSNRALDTIYF.

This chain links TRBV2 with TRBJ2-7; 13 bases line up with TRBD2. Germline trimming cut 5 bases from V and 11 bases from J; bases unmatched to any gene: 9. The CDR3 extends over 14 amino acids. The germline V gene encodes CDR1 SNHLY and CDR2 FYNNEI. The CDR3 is CASSRTSGSNMEYF. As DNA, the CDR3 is TGTGCCAGCAGTAGGACTAGCGGGAGCAACATGGAGTACTTC.

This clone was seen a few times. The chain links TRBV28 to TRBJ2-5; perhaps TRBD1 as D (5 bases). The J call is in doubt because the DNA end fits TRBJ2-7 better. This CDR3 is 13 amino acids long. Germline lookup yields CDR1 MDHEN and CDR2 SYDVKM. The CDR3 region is CASTADTYYEQYF. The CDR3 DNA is TGTGCCAGCACCGCGGACACGTACTACGAGCAGTACTTC.

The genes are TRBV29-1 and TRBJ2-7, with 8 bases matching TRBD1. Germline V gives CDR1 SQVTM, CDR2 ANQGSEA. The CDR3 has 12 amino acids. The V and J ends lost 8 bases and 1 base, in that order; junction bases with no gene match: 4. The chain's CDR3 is CSSWTGSYEQYF. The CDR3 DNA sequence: TGCAGCTCTTGGACAGGGTCCTACGAGCAGTACTTC.

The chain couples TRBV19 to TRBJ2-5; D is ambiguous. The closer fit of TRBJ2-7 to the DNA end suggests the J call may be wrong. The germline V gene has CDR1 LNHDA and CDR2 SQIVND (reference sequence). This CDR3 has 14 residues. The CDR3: CASRPSYIDYEQYF. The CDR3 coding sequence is TGTGCCAGCCGCCCCTCATACATTGACTACGAGCAGTACTTC.

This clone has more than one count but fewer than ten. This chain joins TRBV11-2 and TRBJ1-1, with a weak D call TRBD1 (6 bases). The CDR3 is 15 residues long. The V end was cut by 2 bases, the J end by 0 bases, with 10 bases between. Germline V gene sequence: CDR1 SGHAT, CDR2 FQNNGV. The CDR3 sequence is CASSLSTGLNTEAFF. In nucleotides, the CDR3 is TGTGCCAGCAGCTTATCGACAGGCCTGAACACTGAAGCTTTCTTT. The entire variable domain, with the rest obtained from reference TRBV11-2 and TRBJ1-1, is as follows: EAGVAQSPRYKIIEKRQSVAFWCNPISGHATLYWYQQILGQGPKLLIQFQNNGVVDDSQLPKDRFSAERLKGVDSTLKIQPAKLEDSAVYLCASSLSTGLNTEAFFGQGTRLTVV.

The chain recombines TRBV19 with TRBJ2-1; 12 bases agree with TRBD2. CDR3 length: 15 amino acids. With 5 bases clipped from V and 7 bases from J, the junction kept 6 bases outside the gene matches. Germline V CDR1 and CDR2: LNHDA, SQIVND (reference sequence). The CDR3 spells CASSRTSGRLNEQFF. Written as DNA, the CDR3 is TGTGCCAGTAGTCGAACTAGCGGGAGGTTGAATGAGCAGTTCTTC.

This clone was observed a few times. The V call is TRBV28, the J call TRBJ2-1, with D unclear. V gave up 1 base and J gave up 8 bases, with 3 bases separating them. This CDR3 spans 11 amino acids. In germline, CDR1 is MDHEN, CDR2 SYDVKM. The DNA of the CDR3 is TGTGCCAGCAGTTTATTAGATGAGCAGTTCTTC. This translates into CASSLLDEQFF.

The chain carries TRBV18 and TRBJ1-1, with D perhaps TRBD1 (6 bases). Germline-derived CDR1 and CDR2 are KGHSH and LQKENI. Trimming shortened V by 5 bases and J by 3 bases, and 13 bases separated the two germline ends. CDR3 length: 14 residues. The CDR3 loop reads CASSEGQSYTEAFF. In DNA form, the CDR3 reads TGTGCCAGCTCAGAAGGACAGTCTTACACTGAAGCTTTCTTT.

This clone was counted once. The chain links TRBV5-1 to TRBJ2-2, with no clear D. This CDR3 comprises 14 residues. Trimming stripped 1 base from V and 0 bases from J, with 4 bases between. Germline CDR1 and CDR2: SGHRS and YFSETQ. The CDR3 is CASSLTPNTGELFF. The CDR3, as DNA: TGCGCCAGCAGCTTGACACCGAACACCGGGGAGCTGTTTTTT.

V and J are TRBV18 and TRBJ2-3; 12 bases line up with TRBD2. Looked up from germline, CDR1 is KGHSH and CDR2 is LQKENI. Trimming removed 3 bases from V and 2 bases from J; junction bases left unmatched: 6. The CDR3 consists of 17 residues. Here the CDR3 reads CASSPPGLAGITDTQYF. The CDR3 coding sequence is TGTGCCAGCTCACCGCCCGGACTAGCGGGAATCACAGATACGCAGTATTTT.

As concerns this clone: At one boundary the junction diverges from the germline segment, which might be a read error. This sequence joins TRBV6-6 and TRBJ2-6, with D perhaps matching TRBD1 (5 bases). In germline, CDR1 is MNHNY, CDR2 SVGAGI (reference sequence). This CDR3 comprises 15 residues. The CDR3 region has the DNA TGTGCCAGCAGTTATTGGAGCTCTGGGGCCAACGGCCTGACTTTC. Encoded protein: CASSYWSSGANGLTF.

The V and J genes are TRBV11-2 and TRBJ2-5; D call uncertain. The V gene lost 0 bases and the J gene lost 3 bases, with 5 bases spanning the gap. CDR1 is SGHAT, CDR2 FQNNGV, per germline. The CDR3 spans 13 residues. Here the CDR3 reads CASSLDREETQYF. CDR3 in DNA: TGTGCCAGCAGCTTAGATCGGGAAGAGACCCAGTACTTC.

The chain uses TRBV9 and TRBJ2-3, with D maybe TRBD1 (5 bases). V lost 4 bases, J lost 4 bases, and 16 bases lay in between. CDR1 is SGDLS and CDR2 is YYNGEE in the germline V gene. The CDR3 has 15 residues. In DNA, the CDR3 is TGTGCCAGCAGCTCTGAGGCAGGGTCCTCAGATACGCAGTATTTT. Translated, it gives CASSSEAGSSDTQYF.

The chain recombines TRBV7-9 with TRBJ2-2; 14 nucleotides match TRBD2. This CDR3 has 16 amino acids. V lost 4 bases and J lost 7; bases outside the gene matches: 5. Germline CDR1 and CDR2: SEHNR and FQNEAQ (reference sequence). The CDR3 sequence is CASSSGLAGVYGELFF. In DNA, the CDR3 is TGTGCCAGCAGCTCGGGACTAGCGGGAGTGTACGGGGAGCTGTTTTTT.